Sequencing of this T cell receptor beta chain was carried out in a study of blood T cell repertoires in COVID-19. The wider study: In each case, the material was cDNA or gDNA derived from T cells, B-cell-depleted T cells, or PBMCs.

Seattle enrolled patients during active infection and tracked them longitudinally. Germline V gives CDR1 SGDLS, CDR2 YYNGEE. Trimming removed 4 bases at V and 2 bases at J, with 13 bases between. CDR3 size: 16 residues. Assay used: immunoSEQ multiplex PCR; TCRdb lists only in-frame clones, some missing. The data hold under 350,000 clones, with just under 90% observed a single time. This receptor was identified in a woman aged 30 to 39 with COVID-19, enrolled during active disease. The sequenced material came from peripheral blood. The chain carries TRBV9 and TRBJ1-6; possibly TRBD1 for D (5 bases). In DNA form, the CDR3 reads TGTGCCAGCAGCCGCGTTGGGGGGACCTATAATTCACCCCTCCACTTT. It yields the protein CASSRVGGTYNSPLHF.